The TCR beta chain under discussion was sequenced for a study of T cells after yellow fever vaccination. TCRdb passed the 5' RACE reads through MiXCR, listing each CDR3 protein once. The table records some 550,000 distinct CDR3 sequences, under 25% of them present only once. The CDR3 runs 14 residues. In germline, CDR1 is MDHEN, CDR2 SYDVKM. Trimming shortened V by 10 bases and J by 7 bases, and 19 bases separated the two germline ends. The receptor was derived from a man aged 25 to 40 who received the YFV17D yellow fever vaccine. V gene TRBV28 combines with J gene TRBJ2-2, with D perhaps matching TRBD2 (6 bases). Sequenced here: PBMCs, sampled 15 days after the yellow fever booster vaccination. The CDR3 protein is CATTGVREIGELFF. The CDR3 DNA reads TGTGCCACCACGGGGGTCCGGGAGATCGGGGAGCTGTTTTTT.